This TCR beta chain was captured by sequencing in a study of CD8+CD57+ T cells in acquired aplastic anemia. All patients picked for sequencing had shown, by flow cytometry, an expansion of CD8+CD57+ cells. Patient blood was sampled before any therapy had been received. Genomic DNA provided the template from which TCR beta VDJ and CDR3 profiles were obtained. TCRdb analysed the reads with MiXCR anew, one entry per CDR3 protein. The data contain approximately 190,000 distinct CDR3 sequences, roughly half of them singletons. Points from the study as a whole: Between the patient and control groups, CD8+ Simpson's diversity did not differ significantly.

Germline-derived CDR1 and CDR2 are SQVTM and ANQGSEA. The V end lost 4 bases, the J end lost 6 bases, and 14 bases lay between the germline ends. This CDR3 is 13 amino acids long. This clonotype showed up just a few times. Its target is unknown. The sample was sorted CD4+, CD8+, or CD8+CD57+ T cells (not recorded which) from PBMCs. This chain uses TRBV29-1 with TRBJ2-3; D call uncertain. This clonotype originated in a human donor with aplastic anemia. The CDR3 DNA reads TGCAGCGTTGGCCCAACCCGAATGGATACGCAGTATTTT. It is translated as CSVGPTRMDTQYF.